This record covers a single T cell receptor beta chain. This CDR3 is 16 amino acids long. The junction had 9 bases not matched to a gene; V was cut back by 0 bases and J by 8 bases. CDR1 SGHKS and CDR2 YYEKEE come from the germline V gene (reference sequence). These data originate in a study of CD8 T cells in Susac syndrome. RNA totalling about 0.45 to 1 ug underwent reverse transcription with random hexamers. TCRdb passed the immunoSEQ multiplex PCR reads through MiXCR, listing each CDR3 protein once. The sample has about 280,000 distinct CDR3 sequences; roughly 84% are singletons. The gene calls are TRBV5-5 and TRBJ2-1; TRBD1 aligns across 9 bases. Sequencing was performed on CD8+ T cells from PBMCs. The TCR was taken from a human donor with multiple sclerosis. The chain's CDR3 is CASSLAPDRGDHEQFF. CDR3 DNA sequence: TGTGCCAGCAGCTTGGCCCCGGACAGGGGTGATCATGAGCAGTTCTTC.